This T cell receptor beta chain was recorded in a study of blood T cells in healthy people across ages. Study-wide findings and caveats: Changes in expanded clonotypes were possibly confounded, as the CMV status of donors was unknown. The long-lived group displayed more naive CD4+ cells, plus higher diversity, than the aged donors did. Researchers judged that diversity estimates from one million T cells fell short of true values.

This clonotype was observed at least ten times. Its antigen is currently unknown. For the second PCR, which ran for about 6 to 11 cycles, a sample-barcoded 5' primer and a J-beta primer mix were used. TCRdb fed the 5' RACE reads into MiXCR, producing one record per CDR3 protein. The sample carries roughly 900,000 distinct CDR3 sequences, about 48% recorded once. A minimum of 5 micrograms of total RNA was extracted per sample. Germline CDR1 is SGHVS and CDR2 is FQNEAQ. The V and J ends lost 1 base and 3 bases respectively, with 11 bases between them. The CDR3 covers 15 residues. The V call is TRBV7-8, the J call TRBJ2-3; weak D call: TRBD2 (5 bases). The TCR originated in a man aged 25 to 45 in good health. Specimen: blood. The CDR3 loop reads CASSLDGVPTDTQYF. The CDR3 DNA is TGTGCCAGCAGCTTAGACGGGGTCCCGACAGATACGCAGTATTTT.